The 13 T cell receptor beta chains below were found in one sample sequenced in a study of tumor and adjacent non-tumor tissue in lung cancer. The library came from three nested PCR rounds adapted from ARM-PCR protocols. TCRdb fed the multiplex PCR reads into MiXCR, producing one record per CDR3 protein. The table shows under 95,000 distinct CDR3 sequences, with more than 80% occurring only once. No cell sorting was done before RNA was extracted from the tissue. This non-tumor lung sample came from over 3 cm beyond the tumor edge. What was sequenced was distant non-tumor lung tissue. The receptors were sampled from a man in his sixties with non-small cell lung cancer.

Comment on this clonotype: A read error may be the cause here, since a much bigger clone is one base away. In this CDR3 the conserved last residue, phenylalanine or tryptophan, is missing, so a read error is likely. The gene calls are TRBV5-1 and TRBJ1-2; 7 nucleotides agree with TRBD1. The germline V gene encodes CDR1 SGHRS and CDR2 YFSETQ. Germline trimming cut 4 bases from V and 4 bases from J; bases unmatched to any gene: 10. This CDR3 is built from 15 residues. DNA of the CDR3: TGCGCCAGCAGCCAGAGACAGGGTTGGAGCTATGGCTACACCTTA. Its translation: CASSQRQGWSYGYTL.

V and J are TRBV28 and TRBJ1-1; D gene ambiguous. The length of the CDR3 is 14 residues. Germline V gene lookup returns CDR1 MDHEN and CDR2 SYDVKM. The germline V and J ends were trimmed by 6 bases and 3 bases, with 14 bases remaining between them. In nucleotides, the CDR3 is TGTGCCAGCAGCTCTCCGGAGGCGGACACTGAAGCTTTCTTT. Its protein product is CASSSPEADTEAFF.

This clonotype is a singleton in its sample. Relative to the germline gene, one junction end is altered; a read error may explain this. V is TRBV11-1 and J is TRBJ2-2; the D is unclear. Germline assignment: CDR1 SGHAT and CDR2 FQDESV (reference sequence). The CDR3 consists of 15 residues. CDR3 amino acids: CASSLRAGNTGELFF. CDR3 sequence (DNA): TGTGCCAGTAGCTTACGTGCAGGGAACACCGGGGAGCTGTTTTTT.

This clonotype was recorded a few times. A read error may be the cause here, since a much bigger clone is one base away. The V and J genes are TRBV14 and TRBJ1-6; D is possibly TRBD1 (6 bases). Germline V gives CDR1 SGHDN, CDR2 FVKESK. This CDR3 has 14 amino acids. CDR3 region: CTSSPTGFRPPLHF. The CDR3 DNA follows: TGTACCAGCAGCCCTACAGGGTTTCGGCCACCCCTCCACTTT.

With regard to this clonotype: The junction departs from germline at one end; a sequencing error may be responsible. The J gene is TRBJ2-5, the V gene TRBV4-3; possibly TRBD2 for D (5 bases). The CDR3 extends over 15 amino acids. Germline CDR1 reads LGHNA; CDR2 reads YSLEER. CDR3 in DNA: TGCGCCAGCATCCAGCAGAAGTCCACCTGGGAGACCCAATACTTC. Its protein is CASIQQKSTWETQYF.

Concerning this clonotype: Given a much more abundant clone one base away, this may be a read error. The CDR3 region has the DNA TGCGGTGCTGGGACAGTCGCCTACGAGCAGTACTTC. Translated: CGAGTVAYEQYF. The chain employs TRBV20-1 and TRBJ2-7; 7 bases match TRBD1. This CDR3 contains 12 residues. Germline V gene data show CDR1 as DFQATT and CDR2 as SNEGSKA (reference sequence).

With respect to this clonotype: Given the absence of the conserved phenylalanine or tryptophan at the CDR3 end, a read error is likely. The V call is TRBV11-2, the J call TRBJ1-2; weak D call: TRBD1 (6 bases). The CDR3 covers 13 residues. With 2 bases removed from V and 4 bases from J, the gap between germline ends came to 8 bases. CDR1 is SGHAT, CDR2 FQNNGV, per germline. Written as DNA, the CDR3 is TGTGCCAGCAGCTTAAGCAGGGGCTATGGCTACACCCTC. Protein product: CASSLSRGYGYTL.

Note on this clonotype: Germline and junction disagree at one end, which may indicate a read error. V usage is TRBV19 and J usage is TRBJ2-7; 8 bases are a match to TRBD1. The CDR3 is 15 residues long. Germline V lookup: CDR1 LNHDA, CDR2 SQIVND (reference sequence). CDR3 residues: CASSFRQGRSCEQYF. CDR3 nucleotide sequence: TGTGCCAGTAGTTTCCGACAGGGGAGGTCCTGCGAGCAGTACTTC.

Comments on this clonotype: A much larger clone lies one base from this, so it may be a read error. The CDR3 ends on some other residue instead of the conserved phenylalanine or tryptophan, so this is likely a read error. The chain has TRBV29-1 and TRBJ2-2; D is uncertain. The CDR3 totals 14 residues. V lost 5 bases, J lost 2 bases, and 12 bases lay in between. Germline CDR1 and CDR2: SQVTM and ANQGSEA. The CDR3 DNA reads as TGCAGCGTTTACAGACAAGGAAACACCGGGGAGCTGTTTTCT. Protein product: CSVYRQGNTGELFS.

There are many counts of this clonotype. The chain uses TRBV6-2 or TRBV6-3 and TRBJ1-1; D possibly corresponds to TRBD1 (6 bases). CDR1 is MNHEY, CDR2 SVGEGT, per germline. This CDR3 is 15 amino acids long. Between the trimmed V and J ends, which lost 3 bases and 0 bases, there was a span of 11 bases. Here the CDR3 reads CASSYQGTLNTEAFF. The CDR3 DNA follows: TGTGCCAGCAGTTATCAGGGGACCTTGAACACTGAAGCTTTCTTT.

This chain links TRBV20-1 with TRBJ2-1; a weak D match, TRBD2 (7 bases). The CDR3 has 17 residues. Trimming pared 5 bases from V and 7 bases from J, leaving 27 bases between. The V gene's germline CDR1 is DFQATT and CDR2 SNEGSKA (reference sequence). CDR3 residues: CSAGTVISGGAVNEQFF. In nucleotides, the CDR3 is TGCAGTGCTGGGACGGTTATTAGTGGGGGGGCCGTAAATGAGCAGTTCTTC.

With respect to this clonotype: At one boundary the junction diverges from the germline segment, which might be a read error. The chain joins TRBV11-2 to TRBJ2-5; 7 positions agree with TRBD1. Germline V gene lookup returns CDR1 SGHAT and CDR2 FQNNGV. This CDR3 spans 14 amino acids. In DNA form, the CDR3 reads TGTGCTAGCAGCTCTGGACAGGTCCAAGAGACCCAGTGTTTC. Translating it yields CASSSGQVQETQCF.

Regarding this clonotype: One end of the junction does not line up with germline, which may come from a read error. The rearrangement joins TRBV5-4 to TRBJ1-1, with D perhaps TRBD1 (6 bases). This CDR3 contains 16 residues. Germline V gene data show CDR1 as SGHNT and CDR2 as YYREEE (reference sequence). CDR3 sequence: CASSPGVGALGTEAIF. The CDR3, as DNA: TGTGCCAGCAGCCCCGGTGTGGGGGCGTTGGGTACTGAAGCTATCTTT.